The clone carrying this T cell receptor (beta chain) was counted ten times or more. The antigen is unknown. The data originate from a study of T cells in Graves' hyperthyroidism and ophthalmopathy. Study-level information: Peripheral blood was drawn at first diagnosis, prior to all treatment.

The study's findings and limits: Blood also held most thyroid clonotypes expanded beyond 0.001. The model forecast ophthalmopathy, anticipating it by a median around 6.5 months before onset.

The source material, RNA transcripts, was used to amplify TCR beta CDR3 regions. A set of HTBI primers served as the primers for a first-round RT-PCR of the TCR CDR3. TCRdb re-called the multiplex PCR reads with MiXCR, one entry per CDR3 protein. The repertoire holds a few hundred thousand distinct CDR3 sequences, with approximately 20% as singletons. Specimen: blood. The source is a man in his forties with Graves' hyperthyroidism.

The CDR3, as DNA: TGTGCCAGCAGTCCCCTGGGTTCCGGGGCCAACGTCCTGACTTTC. This gives the protein CASSPLGSGANVLTF. The chain is built from TRBV18 and TRBJ2-6; no clear D gene. V dropped 8 bases and J dropped 4 bases, with 15 bases sitting between them. From germline, CDR1 is KGHSH and CDR2 LQKENI. This CDR3 is built from 15 residues.